This TCR beta chain was obtained from a study of beta chain features in type 1 diabetes. Notes on the study in general: When Type 1 diabetes patients were examined, their TCRB CDR3s proved moderately but significantly shorter in all four CD4+ subsets.

The CDR3 loop spans 14 amino acids. The V and J ends lost 10 bases and 10 bases, in that order; junction bases with no gene match: 15. CDR1 and CDR2 (germline): MDHEN, SYDVKM. Expressed TCRB transcripts were sequenced because the entire RNA isolate underwent reverse transcription. Produced via immunoSEQ multiplex PCR; TCRdb's table is partial and in-frame only. The repertoire has about 190,000 clones, approximately 8% of them found once; the top ten carry around 0.9%. This clone showed up just a few times. Its antigen is unidentified. V is TRBV28 and J is TRBJ2-3; TRBD1 matches at 9 bases. This sequence was found in a woman aged 40 to 50 with type 1 diabetes. Sequenced material: central memory CD4+ T cells from blood. CDR3 region: CATVRDRAVGAQYF. The CDR3 DNA is TGTGCCACCGTTAGGGACAGGGCGGTAGGAGCGCAGTATTTT.